The 16 T cell receptor beta chains given below trace back to one sample, sequenced in a study of cytomegalovirus exposure and HLA in healthy donors. PCR employed 60 Vbeta and 13 Jbeta primers. This table comes from immunoSEQ multiplex PCR, and its TCRdb copy is limited to in-frame clones, with some not included. The profile shows roughly 70,000 clones, roughly 78% of them singletons. Sequencing was performed on PBMCs. The receptors originated from a man younger than 30 in good health and CMV-seronegative.

This clone was counted once. The V call is TRBV28, the J call TRBJ2-7; 9 bases align to TRBD1. The germline gives CDR1 MDHEN, CDR2 SYDVKM. V was clipped by 4 bases and J by 2 bases; unmatched bases: 9. The CDR3 is made up of 16 amino acids. CDR3: CASSYPRGDRAYEQYF. The CDR3 nucleotides are TGTGCCAGCAGTTACCCTAGGGGGGACAGGGCCTACGAGCAGTACTTC.

This chain links TRBV19 with TRBJ1-1; TRBD1 matches at 8 bases. V dropped 7 bases and J dropped 0; count of bases not matched to a gene: 13. This CDR3 has 17 amino acids. Per the germline V gene, CDR1 is LNHDA and CDR2 is SQIVND (reference sequence). The chain's CDR3 is CASNPPQGAGVNTEAFF. As DNA, the CDR3 is TGTGCCAGTAACCCCCCCCAGGGGGCCGGAGTGAACACTGAAGCTTTCTTT.

The V and J genes are TRBV7-2 and TRBJ1-1; possibly TRBD1 for D (6 bases). This CDR3 spans 14 amino acids. Trimming took off 6 bases at V and 1 base at J, with 12 bases between the two ends. Germline V gives CDR1 SGHTA, CDR2 FQGNSA. In DNA, the CDR3 is TGTGCCAGCAGGGACCGGGGGGCGAACACTGAAGCTTTCTTT. It yields the protein CASRDRGANTEAFF.

V gene TRBV2 combines with J gene TRBJ1-1; possible D gene TRBD1, 6 bases. CDR1 and CDR2 from the germline V gene are SNHLY and FYNNEI. This CDR3 region has 16 residues. Trimming shortened V by 6 bases and J by 0 bases, and 17 bases separated the two germline ends. The CDR3 region is CASSAIGGGLNTEAFF. For the CDR3, the DNA is TGTGCCAGCAGCGCTATAGGCGGGGGCCTGAACACTGAAGCTTTCTTT.

CDR3 in amino acids: CASSGRYEQYF. The CDR3 DNA is TGTGCCAGCAGTGGCAGATACGAGCAGTACTTC. This chain uses TRBV2 with TRBJ2-7; D gene ambiguous. The V end lost 4 bases, the J end lost 4 bases, and 5 bases lay between the germline ends. This CDR3 comprises 11 residues. Germline V CDR1 and CDR2: SNHLY, FYNNEI.

This chain links TRBV19 with TRBJ1-6, with a possible D match to TRBD1 (6 bases). This CDR3 contains 13 residues. V lost 6 bases and J lost 10, with 13 bases in between. Germline CDR1 LNHDA, CDR2 SQIVND (reference sequence). The CDR3, as DNA: TGTGCCAGTAGACACAGGGAAAGCTCACCCCTCCACTTT. This encodes CASRHRESSPLHF.

This chain links TRBV7-2 with TRBJ2-2; D unclear. Germline-derived CDR1 and CDR2 are SGHTA and FQGNSA. The CDR3 runs to 17 residues. Between the trimmed V and J ends, which lost 9 bases and 1 base, there was a span of 21 bases. CDR3 amino acids: CASTSLAARMNTGELFF. The CDR3 coding sequence is TGTGCCAGTACCTCCCTGGCGGCTCGGATGAACACCGGGGAGCTGTTTTTT.

This clone turned up a few times. The V and J genes are TRBV5-6 and TRBJ1-1, with 7 positions matching TRBD1. V lost 3 bases, J lost 1 base, and 3 bases stayed unmatched. The germline V gene has CDR1 SGHDT and CDR2 YYEEEE. The CDR3 is made up of 14 amino acids. The DNA of the CDR3 is TGTGCCAGCAGCTCGGGGACAGCGAACACTGAAGCTTTCTTT. Translating gives CASSSGTANTEAFF.

The genes are TRBV4-1 and TRBJ1-4; maybe TRBD1 (5 bases). Germline CDR1 MGHRA, CDR2 YSYEKL. This CDR3 is built from 13 residues. Trimming pared 0 bases from V and 9 bases from J, leaving 8 bases between. The CDR3 protein is CASSQDWGQKLFF. The CDR3 DNA reads as TGCGCCAGCAGCCAAGATTGGGGCCAAAAACTGTTTTTT.

The gene calls are TRBV20-1 and TRBJ1-2; D is unresolved. The CDR3 extends over 10 amino acids. The germline V and J ends were trimmed by 8 bases and 6 bases, with 10 bases remaining between them. The germline CDR1 and CDR2 sequences are DFQATT and SNEGSKA (reference sequence). In DNA, the CDR3 is TGCAGTCCGCTGGCGGATGGCTACACCTTC. Protein product: CSPLADGYTF.

This chain connects TRBV5-4 to TRBJ1-1, with unresolved D. The germline V gene encodes CDR1 SGHNT and CDR2 YYREEE (reference sequence). This CDR3 region has 12 residues. V was shortened by 3 bases and J by 0 bases, with 3 bases between the two germline ends. CDR3 DNA: TGTGCCAGCAGCTCAATGAACACTGAAGCTTTCTTT. This codes for CASSSMNTEAFF.

The J gene is TRBJ1-1, the V gene TRBV5-1, with D hard to call. Trimming took 0 bases from V and 5 from J, leaving 20 bases between them. The CDR3 is 17 amino acids. Looked up from germline, CDR1 is SGHRS and CDR2 is YFSETQ. Written as DNA, the CDR3 is TGCGCCAGCAGCTTGGGGCCAAGGAGGAACCCTTTAACTGAAGCTTTCTTT. Amino acids: CASSLGPRRNPLTEAFF. Using reference TRBV5-1 and TRBJ1-1 for the parts outside the CDR3, the full variable domain is KAGVTQTPRYLIKTRGQQVTLSCSPISGHRSVSWYQQTPGQGLQFLFEYFSETQRNKGNFPGRFSGRQFSNSRSEMNVSTLELGDSALYLCASSLGPRRNPLTEAFFGQGTRLTVV.

This clone was seen only once. The V and J genes are TRBV4-3 and TRBJ1-2; 7 bases fit TRBD1. V lost 1 base, J lost 4 bases, and 18 bases stayed unmatched. From germline, CDR1 is LGHNA and CDR2 YSLEER. CDR3 length: 19 amino acids. CDR3 loop: CASSQVQGVYGPVLYGYTF. CDR3 coding DNA: TGCGCCAGCAGCCAAGTTCAGGGGGTTTATGGGCCAGTCCTCTATGGCTACACCTTC.

V is TRBV11-2 and J is TRBJ2-3; TRBD2 is a possible D gene (5 bases). CDR1 is SGHAT and CDR2 is FQNNGV in the germline V gene. The ends were cut back, 1 base at V and 1 base at J, with 9 bases in the middle. The CDR3 sequence is 15 residues long. CDR3 in amino acids: CASSLGPGGTDTQYF. The DNA of the CDR3 is TGTGCCAGCAGCTTAGGACCCGGGGGCACAGATACGCAGTATTTT.

J is TRBJ2-7 and V is TRBV29-1, with TRBD2 identical over 14 bases. The germline V gene encodes CDR1 SQVTM and CDR2 ANQGSEA. Trimming cost V 7 bases and J 5 bases; bases outside gene matches: 7. The CDR3 is made up of 14 amino acids. CDR3 in amino acids: CSARTSGRWDEQYF. The CDR3 region has the DNA TGCAGCGCCCGGACTAGCGGGAGGTGGGACGAGCAGTACTTC.

For the CDR3, the DNA is TGTGCCAGCAGGGGGACAGGGTCGGTCTACGAGCAGTACTTC. Translation gives CASRGTGSVYEQYF. This chain links TRBV7-2 with TRBJ2-7; TRBD1 matches 9 bases. In germline, CDR1 is SGHTA, CDR2 FQGNSA. The CDR3 loop spans 14 amino acids. The junction had 6 bases not matched to a gene; V was cut back by 6 bases and J by 3 bases.